Shown below are 20 T cell receptor beta chains from a single sample sequenced in a study of T-cell reconstitution after alpha-beta-depleted transplantation in children. Library preparation (for TCRbeta) was performed with unique molecular identifiers. TCRdb redid the calling of the PCR reads with MiXCR, one entry per CDR3 protein. The table lists fewer than 350,000 distinct CDR3 sequences, around 10% of them singletons. The specimen comprised peripheral blood, sampled 180 days after TCRalphabeta/CD19-depleted stem cell transplant. The receptors shown here come from a male patient between 2 and 10 years old who had a stem cell transplant for chronic granulomatous disease, so the T cells may come from the graft donor.

This clonotype has a count of ten or more. This chain connects TRBV10-3 to TRBJ2-1, with D perhaps being TRBD1 or TRBD2 (6 bases each). Germline V CDR1 and CDR2: ENHRY, SYGVKD. Trimming took 6 bases from V and 4 from J, leaving 16 bases between them. CDR3 size: 15 residues. The CDR3 region has the DNA TGTGCCATCAGAAAACGGAGGGGGAGTTACAATGAGCAGTTCTTC. It translates to CAIRKRRGSYNEQFF.

This clonotype was seen ten or more times. The genes are TRBV27 and TRBJ2-3; TRBD2 might be the D (6 bases). Germline V CDR1 and CDR2: MNHEY, SMNVEV (reference sequence). This CDR3 region has 15 residues. V was pared by 3 bases and J by 3 bases, with 13 bases between. DNA for the CDR3: TGTGCCAGCAGTTTGGGGAGGACTAAAACAGATACGCAGTATTTT. Amino acid sequence: CASSLGRTKTDTQYF.

Concerning this clonotype: Just one base apart from a much larger clone, this may be a read error. Lacking the conserved final phenylalanine or tryptophan, this CDR3 likely reflects a read error. In DNA form, the CDR3 reads TGCAGTGCTAGAAGTTTTGGCCGTCTGAACACTGAAGCTTTCTTA. Protein: CSARSFGRLNTEAFL. This chain uses TRBV20-1 with TRBJ1-1; no reliable D call. The length of the CDR3 is 15 residues. Germline loops: CDR1 DFQATT, CDR2 SNEGSKA (reference sequence). V was clipped by 2 bases and J by 0 bases, with 13 bases between them.

This clonotype was counted ten times or more. The genes are TRBV6-5 and TRBJ2-1; the match to TRBD2 covers 7 bases. CDR3 length: 15 amino acids. With 0 bases clipped from V and 8 bases from J, the junction kept 7 bases outside the gene matches. Germline V CDR1 and CDR2: MNHEY, SVGAGI. In DNA form, the CDR3 reads TGTGCCAGCAGTTACTCGAGGACTAGTAAATATGAGCAGTTCTTC. It codes for CASSYSRTSKYEQFF.

There are many counts of this clonotype. CDR3 bases: TGCGCCAGCAGCGTGGCGTTCTCTGGGGCCAACGTCCTGACTTTC. Translated, it gives CASSVAFSGANVLTF. This chain connects TRBV5-1 to TRBJ2-6; no clear D gene. Trimming took off 4 bases at V and 0 bases at J, with 8 bases between the two ends. The CDR3 spans 15 residues. Looked up from germline, CDR1 is SGHRS and CDR2 is YFSETQ. Supplemented by reference TRBV5-1 and TRBJ2-6, the full variable domain reads KAGVTQTPRYLIKTRGQQVTLSCSPISGHRSVSWYQQTPGQGLQFLFEYFSETQRNKGNFPGRFSGRQFSNSRSEMNVSTLELGDSALYLCASSVAFSGANVLTFGAGSRLTVL.

This clonotype was counted at least ten times. This chain connects TRBV5-1 to TRBJ2-7; 10 nucleotides line up with TRBD1. CDR1 and CDR2 from the germline V gene are SGHRS and YFSETQ. The CDR3 is 14 residues long. Germline trimming cut 6 bases from V and 2 bases from J; bases unmatched to any gene: 5. The CDR3 DNA reads as TGCGCCAGCAACCCGACAGGGGGCACCTACGAGCAGTACTTC. Translated, it gives CASNPTGGTYEQYF. The variable domain in full, completed from reference TRBV5-1 and TRBJ2-7, reads KAGVTQTPRYLIKTRGQQVTLSCSPISGHRSVSWYQQTPGQGLQFLFEYFSETQRNKGNFPGRFSGRQFSNSRSEMNVSTLELGDSALYLCASNPTGGTYEQYFGPGTRLTVT.

This clonotype has ten or more counts. The gene calls are TRBV29-1 and TRBJ1-1; D is ambiguous. This CDR3 has 11 residues. Per germline, CDR1 SQVTM and CDR2 ANQGSEA. V shed 4 bases and J shed 1 base, with 4 bases lying between them. CDR3: CSVGKNTEAFF. The CDR3 nucleotides are TGCAGCGTTGGGAAGAACACTGAAGCTTTCTTT.

At least ten counts were recorded for this clonotype. This sequence joins TRBV5-1 and TRBJ2-7, with 11 positions matching TRBD1. After removal of 4 bases from V and 5 bases from J, the junction contained 8 bases not matched to a gene. The CDR3 sequence is 15 residues long. Germline assignment: CDR1 SGHRS and CDR2 YFSETQ. In DNA form, the CDR3 reads TGCGCCAGCAGCATCCAGGACAGGGGGCACCACGAGCAGTACTTC. Protein sequence: CASSIQDRGHHEQYF.

This clonotype has a count of ten or more. The V and J genes are TRBV19 and TRBJ2-1; possible D gene TRBD1, 6 bases. Germline-derived CDR1 and CDR2 are LNHDA and SQIVND (reference sequence). Deletions cut 0 bases from V and 0 bases from J, with 6 bases between. The CDR3 extends over 15 amino acids. This chain's CDR3 is CASSIEQGSYNEQFF. The CDR3 DNA is TGTGCCAGTAGTATAGAACAGGGCTCCTACAATGAGCAGTTCTTC.

At least ten counts were recorded for this clonotype. The rearrangement joins TRBV6-1 to TRBJ1-6; D possibly corresponds to TRBD1 (5 bases). CDR3 length: 16 amino acids. V dropped 0 bases and J dropped 4 bases, with 10 bases sitting between them. CDR1 and CDR2 from the germline V gene are MNHNS and SASEGT. DNA of the CDR3: TGTGCCAGCAGTGAAGCTGTGACAGCTTATAATTCACCCCTCCACTTT. Translation: CASSEAVTAYNSPLHF.

The sample holds many counts of this clonotype. J is TRBJ2-6 and V is TRBV6-1, with D unclear. This CDR3 region has 14 residues. Germline CDR1 reads MNHNS; CDR2 reads SASEGT. Trimming stripped 7 bases from V and 0 bases from J, with 7 bases between. This chain's CDR3 is CASTVSSGANVLTF. The DNA for the CDR3 is TGTGCCAGCACAGTAAGCTCTGGGGCCAACGTCCTGACTTTC.

The sample holds many counts of this clonotype. V and J are TRBV6-5 and TRBJ1-4; 7 bases align to TRBD1. The CDR3 loop spans 15 amino acids. CDR1 and CDR2 from the germline V gene are MNHEY and SVGAGI. Losses at the gene ends were 4 bases for V and 7 bases for J; bases not matched to a gene: 9. The CDR3 nucleotides read TGTGCCAGCAGTTTGACAACGGGACAGCCTGAAAAACTGTTTTTT. Translation gives CASSLTTGQPEKLFF.

This clonotype showed up many times. The rearrangement joins TRBV7-2 to TRBJ2-7, with no clear D. V lost 1 base, J lost 2 bases, and 9 bases lay in between. This CDR3 spans 14 amino acids. Germline V CDR1 and CDR2: SGHTA, FQGNSA. The CDR3, as DNA: TGTGCCAGCAGCTTAGAGGGTTATGCCTACGAGCAGTACTTC. Translating gives CASSLEGYAYEQYF.

This clonotype was seen at least ten times. The chain's CDR3 is CASSFGLGALVDEQYF. The CDR3 bases are TGTGCCAGCAGTTTTGGGTTGGGAGCGCTAGTTGACGAGCAGTACTTC. This rearrangement joins TRBV28 to TRBJ2-7; D is perhaps TRBD2 (5 bases). The CDR3 totals 16 residues. Per germline, CDR1 MDHEN and CDR2 SYDVKM. V gave up 3 bases and J gave up 5 bases, with 20 bases separating them.

This clonotype has at least ten counts. This sequence joins TRBV20-1 and TRBJ2-3; a possible D gene is TRBD2 (6 bases). The germline gives CDR1 DFQATT, CDR2 SNEGSKA (reference sequence). V was shortened by 0 bases and J by 6 bases, with 10 bases between the two germline ends. This CDR3 has 13 residues. CDR3 DNA: TGCAGTGCTAGAGATTGGAGGGAGGATACGCAGTATTTT. Its protein product is CSARDWREDTQYF.

At least ten counts were recorded for this clonotype. The CDR3: CASSSLSEGTQYF. The CDR3 nucleotides are TGTGCCAGCAGCTCCCTTAGCGAGGGTACGCAGTATTTT. The chain uses TRBV11-1 and TRBJ2-3, with TRBD2 as a possible D gene (5 bases). V lost 4 bases, J lost 8 bases, and 13 bases lay in between. This CDR3 contains 13 residues. Germline CDR1 SGHAT, CDR2 FQDESV (reference sequence).

At least ten counts were recorded for this clonotype. The chain has TRBV5-1 and TRBJ2-2; 7 bases map to TRBD2. This CDR3 comprises 19 residues. V trimming: 3 bases; J trimming: 6 bases; junction bases outside the gene matches: 20. CDR1 is SGHRS, CDR2 YFSETQ, per germline. CDR3 sequence (DNA): TGCGCCAGCAGCTCCGAGGTGAGACTAGCTTCCCTCAACGCCGGGGAGCTGTTTTTT. Protein: CASSSEVRLASLNAGELFF.

This clonotype came up many times. J is TRBJ2-2 and V is TRBV7-2; TRBD2 agrees at 7 bases. This CDR3 is built from 16 residues. Germline CDR1 is SGHTA and CDR2 is FQGNSA. J lost 5 bases, V lost 1 base, and 7 bases had no gene match. CDR3 amino acids: CASSLVRAGGTGELFF. The CDR3 DNA sequence: TGTGCCAGCAGCTTAGTTCGAGCCGGGGGGACCGGGGAGCTGTTTTTT.

Many counts were recorded for this clonotype. V usage is TRBV7-6 and J usage is TRBJ2-7; TRBD2 agrees at 13 bases. V lost 2 bases to trimming and J lost 7 bases; unmatched junction nucleotides: 5. Germline V CDR1 and CDR2: SGHVS, FNYEAQ. The CDR3 runs to 15 residues. The CDR3 sequence is CASSLRGTSGIEQYF. In nucleotides, the CDR3 is TGTGCCAGCAGCTTAAGGGGGACTAGCGGGATTGAGCAGTACTTC.

This clonotype came up many times. CDR3 protein: CASSPRQTGGWETQYF. CDR3 DNA: TGTGCCAGCAGCCCCCGCCAGACGGGGGGGTGGGAGACCCAGTACTTC. The chain employs TRBV9 and TRBJ2-5; 8 nucleotides match TRBD2. Germline V CDR1 and CDR2: SGDLS, YYNGEE. This CDR3 has 16 amino acids. Trimming removed 4 bases from V and 5 bases from J; junction bases left unmatched: 13.